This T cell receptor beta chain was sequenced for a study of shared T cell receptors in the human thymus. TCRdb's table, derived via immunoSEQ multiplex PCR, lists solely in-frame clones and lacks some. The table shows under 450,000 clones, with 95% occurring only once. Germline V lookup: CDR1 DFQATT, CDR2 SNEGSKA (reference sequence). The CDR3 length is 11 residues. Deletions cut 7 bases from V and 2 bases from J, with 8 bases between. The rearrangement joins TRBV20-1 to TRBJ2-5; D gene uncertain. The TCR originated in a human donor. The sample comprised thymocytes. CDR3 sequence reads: CSDRRQETQYF. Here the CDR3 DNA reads TGCAGTGACCGCAGACAAGAGACCCAGTACTTC.